Below are 9 T cell receptor beta chains sequenced from a single sample in a study of monozygotic twins with inflammatory bowel disease. TCRdb re-analyzed the 5' RACE reads; it lists each CDR3 protein once, without DNA. The listing contains some 440,000 distinct CDR3 sequences. Material: blood. The receptors here all came from a human donor with ulcerative colitis or Crohn's disease, or a healthy co-twin of an affected twin (not recorded which).

The rearrangement uses TRBV5-6 and TRBJ2-1; TCRdb returns TRBD1, unconfirmable since there is no DNA. Germline V gene lookup returns CDR1 SGHDT and CDR2 YYEEEE. The CDR3 is 16 residues long. CDR3 loop: CASSLLLLLRGNEQFF.

J is TRBJ2-3 and V is TRBV7-2. The CDR3 length is 13 residues. Germline-derived CDR1 and CDR2 are SGHTA and FQGNSA. The CDR3 protein is CASSLAQTDTQYF.

The chain links TRBV12-3 or TRBV12-4 to TRBJ1-1. The CDR3 consists of 12 residues. This chain's CDR3 is CASSLGDLRAFF.

The J gene is TRBJ1-1, the V gene TRBV29-1; the TCRdb call, TRBD1, lacks DNA for checking. CDR3 size: 14 residues. The germline CDR1 and CDR2 sequences are SQVTM and ANQGSEA. CDR3: CSVRRTVMNTEAFF.

The chain carries TRBV5-4 and TRBJ2-1; TCRdb designates TRBD2, a call that cannot be tested without DNA. This CDR3 region has 16 residues. CDR1 SGHNT and CDR2 YYREEE come from the germline V gene (reference sequence). The CDR3 protein is CASSRLAGATYNEQFF.

The rearrangement links TRBV5-1 to TRBJ2-7. Looked up from germline, CDR1 is SGHRS and CDR2 is YFSETQ. The CDR3 runs to 15 residues. The CDR3 reads CASSFVDSSSYEQYF.

This rearrangement joins TRBV20-1 to TRBJ2-3; without DNA, the TCRdb call of TRBD1 cannot be checked. Germline V gene sequence: CDR1 DFQATT, CDR2 SNEGSKA (reference sequence). The CDR3 totals 14 residues. This chain's CDR3 is CSWGPAAPIDTQYF.

This chain joins TRBV7-2 and TRBJ1-2; as DNA is missing, the TRBD1 call by TCRdb cannot be tested. The CDR3 covers 14 residues. Germline V gene lookup returns CDR1 SGHTA and CDR2 FQGNSA. This chain's CDR3 is CASSLGAGGYGYTF.

This sequence joins TRBV7-9 and TRBJ2-5; the D call of TRBD1 rests on TCRdb alone, since no DNA is present to check it. CDR1 is SEHNR and CDR2 is FQNEAQ in the germline V gene (reference sequence). The CDR3 is made up of 13 amino acids. CDR3: CASSLVSGETQYF.